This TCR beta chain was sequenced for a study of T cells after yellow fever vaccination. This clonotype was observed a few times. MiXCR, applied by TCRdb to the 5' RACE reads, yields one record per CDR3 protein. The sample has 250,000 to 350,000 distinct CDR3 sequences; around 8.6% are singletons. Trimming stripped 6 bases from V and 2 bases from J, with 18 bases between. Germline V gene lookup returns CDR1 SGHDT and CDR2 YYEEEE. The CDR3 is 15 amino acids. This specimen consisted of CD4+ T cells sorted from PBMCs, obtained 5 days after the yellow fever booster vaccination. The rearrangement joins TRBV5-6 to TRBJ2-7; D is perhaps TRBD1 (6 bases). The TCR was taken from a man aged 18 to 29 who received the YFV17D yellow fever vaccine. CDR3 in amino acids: CASNRGGQIPYEQYF. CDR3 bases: TGTGCCAGCAACAGAGGAGGACAGATCCCCTACGAGCAGTACTTC.